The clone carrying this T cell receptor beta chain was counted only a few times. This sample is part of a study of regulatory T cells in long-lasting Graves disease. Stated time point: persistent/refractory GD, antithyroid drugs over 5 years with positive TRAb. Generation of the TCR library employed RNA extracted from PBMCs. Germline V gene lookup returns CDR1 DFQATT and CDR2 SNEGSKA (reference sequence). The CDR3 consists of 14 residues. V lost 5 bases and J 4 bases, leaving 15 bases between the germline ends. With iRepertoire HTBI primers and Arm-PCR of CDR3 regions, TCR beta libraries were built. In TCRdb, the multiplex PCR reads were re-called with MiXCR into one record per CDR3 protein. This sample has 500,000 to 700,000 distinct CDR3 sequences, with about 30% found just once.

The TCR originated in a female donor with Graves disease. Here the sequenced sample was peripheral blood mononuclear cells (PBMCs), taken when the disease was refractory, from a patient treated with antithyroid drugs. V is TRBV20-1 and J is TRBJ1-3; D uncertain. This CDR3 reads CSARHGQSGNTIYF. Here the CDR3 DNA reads TGCAGTGCTCGACACGGTCAGTCCGGAAACACCATATATTTT.